This TCR beta chain originates from a study of cytomegalovirus exposure and HLA in healthy donors. Notes on the study in general: By a later analysis, the bulk of CMV-associated TCR beta chains appeared HLA-restricted.

Concerning this clone itself: Its antigen is unidentified.

PCR primers comprised 60 Vbeta and 13 Jbeta primers. TCRdb's table, derived via immunoSEQ multiplex PCR, lists solely in-frame clones and lacks some. The table includes nearly 200,000 clones, roughly four fifths detected once. The sequencing input was PBMCs. The receptor was isolated from a woman between 25 and 40 years old in good health and CMV-seropositive.

In DNA form, the CDR3 reads TGTGCCAGCAGTATCCCCCTCGTGGAGCAGTACTTC. It codes for CASSIPLVEQYF. V gene TRBV28 combines with J gene TRBJ2-7; no reliable D call. V lost 5 bases to trimming and J lost 7 bases, with 12 bases between them. Germline loops: CDR1 MDHEN, CDR2 SYDVKM. The CDR3 spans 12 residues.